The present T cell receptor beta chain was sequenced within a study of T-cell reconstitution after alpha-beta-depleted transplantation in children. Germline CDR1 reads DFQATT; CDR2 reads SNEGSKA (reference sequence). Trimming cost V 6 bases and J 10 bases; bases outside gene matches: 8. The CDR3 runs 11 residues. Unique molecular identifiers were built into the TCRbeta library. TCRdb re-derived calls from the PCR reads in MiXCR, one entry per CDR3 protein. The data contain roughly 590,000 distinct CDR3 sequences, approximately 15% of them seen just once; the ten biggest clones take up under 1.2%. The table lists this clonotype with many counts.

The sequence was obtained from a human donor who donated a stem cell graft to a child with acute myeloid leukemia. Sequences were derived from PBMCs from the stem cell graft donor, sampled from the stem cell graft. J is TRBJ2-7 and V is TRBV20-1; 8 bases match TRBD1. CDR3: CSATGQANQYF. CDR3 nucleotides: TGCAGTGCAACGGGACAGGCTAATCAGTACTTC.